This TCR beta chain derives from a study of cytomegalovirus exposure and HLA in healthy donors. Across the study: Early on, a data release was issued that held about 85 million unique TCRs from HLA-typed donors. Whole-study findings and limits: In a later analysis, TCR beta V- and J-gene trimming showed a link to a missense DCLRE1C variant. A few chains tied to CMV proved CMV antigen-specific in vitro. It was reported that TCR beta sequences correctly inferred the HLA-A and HLA-B alleles for most subjects.

The PCR had 60 Vbeta and 13 Jbeta primers. The table came from immunoSEQ multiplex PCR; TCRdb's copy has only in-frame clones and leaves some out. The repertoire holds 150,000 to 200,000 clones, with around 79% as singletons. For this clone: As yet, its antigen is unknown.

This receptor was obtained from a woman aged 45-59 years in good health and CMV-seronegative. Sequenced sample: PBMCs.

CDR3 loop: CASRPKLAGGRRGTDTQYF. CDR3 DNA: TGTGCCAGCAGACCCAAACTAGCGGGGGGACGACGAGGCACAGATACGCAGTATTTT. The chain couples TRBV7-8 to TRBJ2-3; 12 bases line up with TRBD2. There are 19 residues in the CDR3. The J segment lost 1 base and the V segment lost 6 bases, leaving 14 bases of the junction unmatched. Germline CDR1 and CDR2: SGHVS and FQNEAQ.